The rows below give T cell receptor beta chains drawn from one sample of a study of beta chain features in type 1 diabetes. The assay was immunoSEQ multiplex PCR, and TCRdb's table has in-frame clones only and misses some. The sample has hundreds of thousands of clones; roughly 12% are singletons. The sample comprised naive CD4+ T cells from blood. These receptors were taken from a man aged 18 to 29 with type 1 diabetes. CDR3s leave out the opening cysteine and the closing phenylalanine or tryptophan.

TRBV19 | ASSIQSGRTEAF
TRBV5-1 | ASSLAPGIDEQY
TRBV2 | ASSSTQGQLNYGYT
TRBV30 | AWSHTLQNEKLF
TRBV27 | ASSLSGQDYGYT
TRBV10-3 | AISEDTRNEAF
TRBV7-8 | ASSLRWASYEQY
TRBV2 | ASSAGTATIGYGYT
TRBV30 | AWRAPDLSNQPQH
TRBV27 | ASSLRGIQY
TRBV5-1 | ASSLWTGEATNEKLF
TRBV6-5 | ASQGQGRGRDTQY
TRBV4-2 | ASSQDPSTDTQY
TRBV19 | ASKFVTGDTGELF